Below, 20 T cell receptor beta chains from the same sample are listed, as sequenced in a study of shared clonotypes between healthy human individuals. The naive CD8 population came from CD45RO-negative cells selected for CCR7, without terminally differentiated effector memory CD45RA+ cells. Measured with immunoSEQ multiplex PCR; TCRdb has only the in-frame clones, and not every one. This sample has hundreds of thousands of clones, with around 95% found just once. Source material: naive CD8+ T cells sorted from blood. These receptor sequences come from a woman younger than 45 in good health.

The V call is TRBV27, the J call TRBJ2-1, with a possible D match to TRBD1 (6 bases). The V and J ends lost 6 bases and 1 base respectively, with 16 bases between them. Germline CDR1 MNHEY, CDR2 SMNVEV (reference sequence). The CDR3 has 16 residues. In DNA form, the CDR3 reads TGTGCCAGCAGCTACAGGGCTCCACGGTCCTACAATGAGCAGTTCTTC. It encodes CASSYRAPRSYNEQFF.

The CDR3 is CATAPGLAGDEQFF. The DNA of the CDR3 is TGTGCCACCGCCCCGGGACTAGCGGGAGATGAGCAGTTCTTC. This chain uses TRBV19 with TRBJ2-1; the match to TRBD2 covers 14 bases. In germline, CDR1 is LNHDA, CDR2 SQIVND (reference sequence). The CDR3 has 14 residues. Trimming took 10 bases from V and 8 from J; bases not matched to a gene: 7.

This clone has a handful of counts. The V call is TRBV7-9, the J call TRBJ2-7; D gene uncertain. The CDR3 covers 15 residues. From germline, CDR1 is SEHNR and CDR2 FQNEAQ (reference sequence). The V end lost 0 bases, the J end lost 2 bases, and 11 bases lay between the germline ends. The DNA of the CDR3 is TGTGCCAGCAGCTTAGCGGGTAGTGTGACCTACGAGCAGTACTTC. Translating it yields CASSLAGSVTYEQYF.

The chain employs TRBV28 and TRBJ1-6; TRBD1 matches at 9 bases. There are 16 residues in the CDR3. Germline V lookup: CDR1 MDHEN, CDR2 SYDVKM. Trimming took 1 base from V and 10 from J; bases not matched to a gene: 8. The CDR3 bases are TGTGCCAGCAGTTTATTACCGGGACAGGGTGACTCACCCCTCCACTTT. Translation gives CASSLLPGQGDSPLHF.

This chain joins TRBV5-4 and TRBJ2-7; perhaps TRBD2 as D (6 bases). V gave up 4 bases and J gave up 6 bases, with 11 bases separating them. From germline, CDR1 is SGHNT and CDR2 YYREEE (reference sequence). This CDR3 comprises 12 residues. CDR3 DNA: TGTGCCAGCAGCCGACTAGGTCGCGAGCAGTACTTC. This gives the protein CASSRLGREQYF.

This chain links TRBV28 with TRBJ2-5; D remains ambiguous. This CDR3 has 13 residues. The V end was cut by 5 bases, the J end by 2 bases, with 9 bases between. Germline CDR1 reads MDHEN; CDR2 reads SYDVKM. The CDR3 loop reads CASSPQSQETQYF. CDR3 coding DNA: TGTGCCAGCAGTCCCCAGAGTCAAGAGACCCAGTACTTC. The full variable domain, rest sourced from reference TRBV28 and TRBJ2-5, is DVKVTQSSRYLVKRTGEKVFLECVQDMDHENMFWYRQDPGLGLRLIYFSYDVKMKEKGDIPEGYSVSREKKERFSLILESASTNQTSMYLCASSPQSQETQYFGPGTRLLVL.

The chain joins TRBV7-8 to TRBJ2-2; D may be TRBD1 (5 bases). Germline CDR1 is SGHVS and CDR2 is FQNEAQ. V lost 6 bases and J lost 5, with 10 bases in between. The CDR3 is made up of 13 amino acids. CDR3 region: CASRSGLTGELFF. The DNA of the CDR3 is TGTGCCAGCAGATCAGGGCTAACCGGGGAGCTGTTTTTT.

CDR3 in amino acids: CASSQVLPIQRNTEAFF. As DNA, the CDR3 is TGTGCCAGCAGCCAAGTCCTACCGATACAGAGGAACACTGAAGCTTTCTTT. This chain uses TRBV4-2 with TRBJ1-1; no definite D call. Trimming took off 1 base at V and 1 base at J, with 16 bases between the two ends. Germline CDR1 reads LGHNA; CDR2 reads YNFKEQ. CDR3 size: 17 residues.

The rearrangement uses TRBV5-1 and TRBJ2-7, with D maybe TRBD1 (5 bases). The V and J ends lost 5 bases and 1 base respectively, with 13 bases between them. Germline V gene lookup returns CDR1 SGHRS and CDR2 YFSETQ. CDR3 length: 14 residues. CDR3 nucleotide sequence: TGCGCCAGCAGACTCAACAGGTATTCCTACGAGCAGTACTTC. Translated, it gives CASRLNRYSYEQYF.

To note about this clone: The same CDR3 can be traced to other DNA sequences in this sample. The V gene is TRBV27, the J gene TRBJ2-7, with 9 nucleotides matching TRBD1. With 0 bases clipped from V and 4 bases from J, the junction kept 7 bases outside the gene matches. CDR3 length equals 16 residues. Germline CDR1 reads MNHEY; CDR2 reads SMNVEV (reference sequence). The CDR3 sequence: CASSLSAGTGRYEQYF. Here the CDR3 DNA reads TGTGCCAGCAGTTTATCGGCCGGGACAGGGAGGTACGAGCAGTACTTC.

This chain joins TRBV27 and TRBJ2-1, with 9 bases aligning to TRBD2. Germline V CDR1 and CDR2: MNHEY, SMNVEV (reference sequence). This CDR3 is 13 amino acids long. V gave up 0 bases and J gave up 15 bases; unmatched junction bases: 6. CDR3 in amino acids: CASSLSVAGVLFF. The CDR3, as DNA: TGTGCCAGCAGTTTATCGGTAGCGGGAGTTCTGTTCTTC.

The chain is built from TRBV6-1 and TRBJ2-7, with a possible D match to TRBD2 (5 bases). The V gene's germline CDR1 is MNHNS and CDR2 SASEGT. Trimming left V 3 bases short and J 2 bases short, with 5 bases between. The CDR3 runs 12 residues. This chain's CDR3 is CASSERAYEQYF. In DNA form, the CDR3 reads TGTGCCAGCAGTGAGAGGGCCTACGAGCAGTACTTC.

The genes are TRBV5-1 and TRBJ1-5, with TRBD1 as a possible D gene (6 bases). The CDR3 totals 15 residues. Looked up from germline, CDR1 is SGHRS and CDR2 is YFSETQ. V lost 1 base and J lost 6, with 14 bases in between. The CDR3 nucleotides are TGCGCCAGCAGCTTGACCCCAGGGGCAGGTCAGCCCCAGCATTTT. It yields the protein CASSLTPGAGQPQHF.

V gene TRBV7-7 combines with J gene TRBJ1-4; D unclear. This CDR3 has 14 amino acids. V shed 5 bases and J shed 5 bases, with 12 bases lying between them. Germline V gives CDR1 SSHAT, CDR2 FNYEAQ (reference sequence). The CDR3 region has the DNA TGTGCCAGCAGCCCCTCGGACGGGAATGAAAAACTGTTTTTT. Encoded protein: CASSPSDGNEKLFF.

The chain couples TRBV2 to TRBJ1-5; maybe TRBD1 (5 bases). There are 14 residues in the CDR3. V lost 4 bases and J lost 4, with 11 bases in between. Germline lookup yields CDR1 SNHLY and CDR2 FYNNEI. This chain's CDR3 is CASSATESNQPQHF. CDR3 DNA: TGTGCCAGCAGTGCGACAGAGTCAAATCAGCCCCAGCATTTT.

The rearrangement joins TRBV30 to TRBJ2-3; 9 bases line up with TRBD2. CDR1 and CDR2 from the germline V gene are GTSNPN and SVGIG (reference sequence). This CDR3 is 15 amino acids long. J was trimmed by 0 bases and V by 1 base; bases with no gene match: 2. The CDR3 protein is CAWSGLAASTDTQYF. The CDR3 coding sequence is TGTGCCTGGAGTGGACTAGCGGCTAGCACAGATACGCAGTATTTT.

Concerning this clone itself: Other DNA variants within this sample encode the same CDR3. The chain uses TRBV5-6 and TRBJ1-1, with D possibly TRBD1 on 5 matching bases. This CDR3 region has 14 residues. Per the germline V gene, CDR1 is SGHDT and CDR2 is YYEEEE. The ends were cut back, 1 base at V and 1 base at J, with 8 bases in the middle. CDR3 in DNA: TGTGCCAGCAGCTTGTCCGGGGCGAACACTGAAGCTTTCTTT. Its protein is CASSLSGANTEAFF.

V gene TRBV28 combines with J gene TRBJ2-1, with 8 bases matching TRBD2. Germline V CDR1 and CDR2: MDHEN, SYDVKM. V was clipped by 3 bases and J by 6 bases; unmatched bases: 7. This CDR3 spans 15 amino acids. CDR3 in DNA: TGTGCCAGCAGTTTTCGAGCGGGAGCAGGCAATGAGCAGTTCTTC. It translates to CASSFRAGAGNEQFF.

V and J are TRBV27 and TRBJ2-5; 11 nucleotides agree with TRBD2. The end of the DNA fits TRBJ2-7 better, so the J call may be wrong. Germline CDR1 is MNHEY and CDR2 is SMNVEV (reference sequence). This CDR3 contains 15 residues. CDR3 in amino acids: CASRTSGPTTYEQYF. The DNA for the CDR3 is TGTGCCAGTCGGACTAGCGGGCCAACCACCTACGAGCAGTACTTC.

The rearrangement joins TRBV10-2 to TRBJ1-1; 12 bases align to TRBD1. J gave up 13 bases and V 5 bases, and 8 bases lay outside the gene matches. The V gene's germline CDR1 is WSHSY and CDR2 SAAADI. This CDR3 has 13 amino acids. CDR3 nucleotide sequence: TGCGCCAGCAGTCCGGGGACAGGGGGCAAAGGTTTCTTT. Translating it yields CASSPGTGGKGFF.